Below are 23 T cell receptor beta chains sequenced from a single sample in a study of regulatory T cells in long-lasting Graves disease. Time point defined: newly diagnosed GD, antithyroid drugs for less than 3 months. Making the TCR library involved RNA that had been extracted from PBMCs. HTBI primers from iRepertoire and Arm-PCR of CDR3 regions yielded the TCR beta libraries. One entry per CDR3 protein results from TCRdb running MiXCR on the multiplex PCR reads. This sample has roughly 560,000 distinct CDR3 sequences; around 16% occur once, and the top ten carry 20% to 25%. These data were likewise used in another study, on T cells in Graves' hyperthyroidism and ophthalmopathy.

The sample was peripheral blood mononuclear cells (PBMCs), taken at new diagnosis, from a patient treated with antithyroid drugs. Source of these receptors: a woman aged 35 to 60 with Graves disease.

There are a few counts of this clonotype. The V gene is TRBV5-1, the J gene TRBJ2-2, with a tentative D call TRBD1 (5 bases). CDR1 is SGHRS, CDR2 YFSETQ, per germline. V lost 8 bases to trimming and J lost 0 bases, with 11 bases between them. This CDR3 has 14 residues. CDR3 amino acids: CASKTAANTGELFF. The CDR3 region has the DNA TGCGCCAGTAAGACAGCAGCGAACACCGGGGAGCTGTTTTTT.

This clonotype was seen a handful of times. The rearrangement links TRBV7-9 to TRBJ2-2; unclear D gene. Germline V gene sequence: CDR1 SEHNR, CDR2 FQNEAQ (reference sequence). This CDR3 has 14 residues. Trimming stripped 5 bases from V and 5 bases from J, with 12 bases between. The CDR3 loop reads CASSPILGTGELFF. The CDR3 coding sequence is TGTGCCAGCAGCCCGATCCTAGGTACCGGGGAGCTGTTTTTT.

This clonotype was recorded many times. The rearrangement links TRBV12-3 or TRBV12-4 to TRBJ2-3; a weak D match, TRBD1 (5 bases). The better agreement between TRBJ1-1 and the DNA end casts doubt on the J call. There are 14 residues in the CDR3. CDR3 nucleotides: TGTGCCAGCACCCGGTCAGGGTTGAGCACTGAAGCTTTCTTT. Its translation is CASTRSGLSTEAFF.

V and J are TRBV6-2 or TRBV6-3 and TRBJ2-5, with a weak D call TRBD1 (5 bases). Germline lookup yields CDR1 MNHEY and CDR2 SVGEGT. V lost 7 bases and J 1 base, leaving 16 bases between the germline ends. The CDR3 runs 15 residues. Written as DNA, the CDR3 is TGTGCCAGCAAACGCCTTCGGACAATCCAAGAGACCCAGTACTTC. Translating gives CASKRLRTIQETQYF.

The chain joins TRBV12-3 or TRBV12-4 to TRBJ2-5, with 16 bases identical to TRBD2. This CDR3 region has 18 residues. J was trimmed by 5 bases and V by 6 bases; bases with no gene match: 12. The chain's CDR3 is CASSLTGTSGGAKETQYF. The CDR3 bases are TGTGCCAGCAGCCTAACCGGGACTAGCGGGGGGGCCAAGGAGACCCAGTACTTC.

V is TRBV28 and J is TRBJ1-1; 7 bases fit TRBD1. The CDR3 spans 14 residues. V trimming: 4 bases; J trimming: 5 bases; junction bases outside the gene matches: 7. Germline CDR1 and CDR2: MDHEN and SYDVKM. The CDR3 region is CASSSPRDRTEAFF. CDR3 DNA sequence: TGTGCCAGCAGTTCGCCGCGGGACAGAACTGAAGCTTTCTTT.

V gene TRBV6-1 combines with J gene TRBJ1-6, with D perhaps TRBD1 (5 bases). CDR1 and CDR2 from the germline V gene are MNHNS and SASEGT. The germline V and J ends were trimmed by 6 bases and 8 bases, with 11 bases remaining between them. The CDR3 has 13 residues. In DNA, the CDR3 is TGTGCCAGCAGCCAGACAGCGGATTCACCCCTCCACTTT. Translated, it gives CASSQTADSPLHF.

This clonotype was counted between two and nine times. V gene TRBV19 combines with J gene TRBJ1-1; 9 bases are shared with TRBD1. Germline assignment: CDR1 LNHDA and CDR2 SQIVND (reference sequence). J was trimmed by 1 base and V by 3 bases; bases with no gene match: 6. The CDR3 loop spans 16 amino acids. As DNA, the CDR3 is TGTGCCAGTAGTATGGAACAGGGGGCTCGGAACACTGAAGCTTTCTTT. Its translation: CASSMEQGARNTEAFF.

To note about this clonotype: One end of the junction does not line up with germline, which may come from a read error. The CDR3 loop is CAGSPYRQGSYGYTF. The CDR3 region has the DNA TGTGCCGGCAGCCCCTACAGACAGGGGAGTTATGGCTACACCTTC. The chain carries TRBV7-2 and TRBJ1-2; 8 positions agree with TRBD1. The CDR3 sequence is 15 residues long. Per the germline V gene, CDR1 is SGHTA and CDR2 is FQGNSA.

J is TRBJ1-1 and V is TRBV12-5; D not certain. The CDR3 consists of 11 residues. Germline assignment: CDR1 LGHNT and CDR2 FRNRAP. V dropped 1 base and J dropped 6 bases, with 3 bases sitting between them. Here the CDR3 DNA reads TGTGCTAGTGGTTTGGAGGCTGAAGCTTTCTTT. It encodes CASGLEAEAFF.

This clonotype was seen repeatedly, ten times or more. The chain employs TRBV6-5 and TRBJ2-1, with unresolved D. CDR1 MNHEY and CDR2 SVGAGI come from the germline V gene. V lost 0 bases, J lost 6 bases, and 15 bases lay in between. The length of the CDR3 is 16 residues. The CDR3 sequence is CASSYSKVALLNEQFF. The CDR3 coding sequence is TGTGCCAGCAGTTACTCGAAAGTGGCCCTGCTCAATGAGCAGTTCTTC.

Only a few counts were recorded for this clonotype. V gene TRBV20-1 combines with J gene TRBJ1-2, with 7 bases matching TRBD1. Germline V gene sequence: CDR1 DFQATT, CDR2 SNEGSKA (reference sequence). V was pared by 0 bases and J by 2 bases, with 12 bases of the junction left unmatched. This CDR3 region has 17 residues. The CDR3 DNA follows: TGCAGTGCTAGAGATATGGTGAGGGGGCAATCGAACTATGGCTACACCTTC. Translating it yields CSARDMVRGQSNYGYTF.

This clonotype was recorded many times. The chain links TRBV6-2 or TRBV6-3 to TRBJ1-2; D call uncertain. Deletions cut 1 base from V and 2 bases from J, with 8 bases between. The CDR3 sequence is 14 residues long. In germline, CDR1 is MNHEY, CDR2 SVGEGT. CDR3 coding DNA: TGTGCCAGCAGTTACTTCCACGAAAACTATGGCTACACCTTC. Translation: CASSYFHENYGYTF.

This chain links TRBV29-1 with TRBJ2-3; 10 nucleotides agree with TRBD1. Trimming cost V 7 bases and J 1 base; bases outside gene matches: 8. Germline assignment: CDR1 SQVTM and CDR2 ANQGSEA. This CDR3 contains 15 residues. CDR3 sequence reads: CSDSRQGAGTDTQYF. CDR3 DNA sequence: TGCAGCGACAGTAGACAGGGGGCCGGCACAGATACGCAGTATTTT.

This clonotype was found a few times. The rearrangement uses TRBV19 and TRBJ1-1; D remains ambiguous. V was cut by 3 bases and J by 8 bases, with 7 bases left in between. The CDR3 length is 11 residues. Germline CDR1 LNHDA, CDR2 SQIVND (reference sequence). The CDR3 coding sequence is TGTGCCAGTAGTATGGCTACAGAAGCTTTCTTT. Its protein is CASSMATEAFF.

This clonotype was found many times. The chain has TRBV15 and TRBJ2-3; TRBD1 agrees at 8 bases. J was trimmed by 4 bases and V by 8 bases; bases with no gene match: 8. The CDR3 spans 14 residues. Germline CDR1 LNHNV, CDR2 YYDKDF (reference sequence). The DNA of the CDR3 is TGTGCCACCTCTCGGGACAGGAGGCCAGATACGCAGTATTTT. Encoded protein: CATSRDRRPDTQYF.

This clonotype was seen repeatedly, ten times or more. The genes are TRBV19 and TRBJ2-3; D may correspond to TRBD1 or TRBD2 (6 bases each). Germline lookup yields CDR1 LNHDA and CDR2 SQIVND (reference sequence). This CDR3 is 14 amino acids long. Trimming pared 8 bases from V and 2 bases from J, leaving 14 bases between. As DNA, the CDR3 is TGTGCCAGTGCGGAGGGGGGCTCCACAGATACGCAGTATTTT. It specifies CASAEGGSTDTQYF.

This clonotype was detected many times. This chain connects TRBV7-9 to TRBJ1-1, with D perhaps matching TRBD1 (5 bases). Germline V gene lookup returns CDR1 SEHNR and CDR2 FQNEAQ (reference sequence). The CDR3 spans 13 residues. Trimming removed 5 bases at V and 5 bases at J, with 12 bases between. The CDR3, as DNA: TGTGCCAGCAGCCAACAGGTGGGGACTGAAGCTTTCTTT. This translates into CASSQQVGTEAFF.

The J gene is TRBJ1-6, the V gene TRBV18; D unresolved. The CDR3 runs 14 residues. The germline V gene encodes CDR1 KGHSH and CDR2 LQKENI. Trimming stripped 2 bases from V and 7 bases from J, with 9 bases between. CDR3 nucleotides: TGTGCCAGCTCACCAGGGATCGAGAATTCACCCCTCCACTTT. This translates into CASSPGIENSPLHF.

The chain carries TRBV7-2 and TRBJ2-6; maybe TRBD2 (6 bases). There are 15 residues in the CDR3. The V gene's germline CDR1 is SGHTA and CDR2 FQGNSA. V shed 3 bases and J shed 4 bases, with 10 bases lying between them. The CDR3 loop reads CASSFLLAGANVLTF. Here the CDR3 DNA reads TGTGCCAGCAGCTTCCTACTAGCAGGGGCCAACGTCCTGACTTTC.

This clonotype was counted a few times. The V gene is TRBV5-1, the J gene TRBJ2-1, with 11 bases lining up with TRBD1. This CDR3 region has 16 residues. The trim removed 4 bases at V and 9 bases at J, leaving 12 bases unmatched. Germline CDR1 reads SGHRS; CDR2 reads YFSETQ. For the CDR3, the DNA is TGCGCCAGCAGCCCCAAGTCCGGACAGGGGGCTTTTGAGCAGTTCTTC. Residues: CASSPKSGQGAFEQFF.

The chain carries TRBV5-1 and TRBJ2-1, with TRBD2 matching 9 bases. This CDR3 contains 16 residues. J gave up 8 bases and V 4 bases, and 13 bases lay outside the gene matches. Germline V gives CDR1 SGHRS, CDR2 YFSETQ. The CDR3 loop is CASSVQRGEGGHEQFF. The CDR3 DNA reads TGCGCCAGCAGCGTACAGCGGGGGGAAGGCGGGCATGAGCAGTTCTTC. The variable domain in full, with the rest retrieved from reference TRBV5-1 and TRBJ2-1, is KAGVTQTPRYLIKTRGQQVTLSCSPISGHRSVSWYQQTPGQGLQFLFEYFSETQRNKGNFPGRFSGRQFSNSRSEMNVSTLELGDSALYLCASSVQRGEGGHEQFFGPGTRLTVL.

This clonotype was counted many times. The genes are TRBV5-1 and TRBJ2-7; 8 nucleotides line up with TRBD1. Trimming at V came to 3 bases and at J to 2 bases, leaving 7 bases not matched to a gene. The CDR3 spans 15 residues. Per the germline V gene, CDR1 is SGHRS and CDR2 is YFSETQ. CDR3 loop: CASSYAQGAAYEQYF. CDR3 nucleotide sequence: TGCGCCAGCAGCTATGCTCAGGGGGCAGCCTACGAGCAGTACTTC.